This section outlines one T cell receptor beta chain sequence together with its context. Its antigen is undetermined. The authors produced TCR alpha and TCR beta cDNA libraries with sample barcodes and UMIs by 5'RACE using constant-segment primers. TCRdb fed the 5' RACE reads into MiXCR, producing one record per CDR3 protein. The top ten clones hold roughly 15% of a sample with 150,000 or so distinct CDR3 sequences, approximately 14% of them seen once. This sample is drawn from a study of T-cell memory formation after mild COVID-19. Findings and limits, study-wide: Mostly located in CM and EM were contracting CD4+ clones, with contracting CD8+ clones located in EMRA. Researchers found some responding clones in pre-infection memory, a sign that cross-reactive memory joined.

Source material: PBMCs or a T cell subset sorted from them (not recorded which). This sequence was found in an adult woman who had mild COVID-19 (a few samples of this study predate the infection). Cell type and time point are not known.

The CDR3 DNA is TGTGCCAGCAGCTTAGAATCCGGGGGCGGGGAGCAGTACTTC. It encodes CASSLESGGGEQYF. This sequence joins TRBV7-2 and TRBJ2-7; D is perhaps TRBD1 or TRBD2 (6 bases each). The CDR3 length is 14 residues. V was cut by 1 base and J by 7 bases, with 14 bases left in between. Per the germline V gene, CDR1 is SGHTA and CDR2 is FQGNSA. The entire variable domain, with the rest obtained from reference TRBV7-2 and TRBJ2-7, is as follows: GAGVSQSPSNKVTEKGKDVELRCDPISGHTALYWYRQSLGQGLEFLIYFQGNSAPDKSGLPSDRFSAERTGGSVSTLTIQRTQQEDSAVYLCASSLESGGGEQYFGPGTRLTVT.